These 15 T cell receptor beta chains came from one sample sequenced in a study of blood T cell repertoires in COVID-19 (dated by TCRdb to between 2020 and 2021). Library method: the immunoSEQ multiplex PCR assay. TCRdb took over this immuneACCESS table, retaining in-frame rearrangements with V and J assigned. Such tables are incomplete; in checked studies, under half of the missing clones stem from an unresolved V gene, and the remainder is unexplained. This sample lists around 400,000 clones; about 88% were detected once. 1.4% to 1.5% of the sample is taken by the ten largest. Sequencing used PBMCs or T cells enriched from blood (not recorded which). These receptors originate from a young woman who had been exposed to COVID-19.

The V gene is TRBV15, the J gene TRBJ1-4, with no clear D. Per the germline V gene, CDR1 is LNHNV and CDR2 is YYDKDF (reference sequence). V lost 3 bases and J 8 bases, leaving 10 bases between the germline ends. The CDR3 loop spans 13 amino acids. The CDR3 sequence: CATSSGLVEKLFF. CDR3 coding DNA: TGTGCCACCAGCAGTGGGCTTGTGGAAAAACTGTTTTTT.

The table lists this clone with a count of one. This chain links TRBV6-5 with TRBJ1-5; D gene uncertain. Trimming shortened V by 0 bases and J by 3 bases, and 6 bases separated the two germline ends. The CDR3 consists of 14 residues. The V gene's germline CDR1 is MNHEY and CDR2 SVGAGI. CDR3 sequence: CASSYSRSNQPQHF. The CDR3 region has the DNA TGTGCCAGCAGTTACTCGAGGTCCAATCAGCCCCAGCATTTT.

This clone has just one count. The genes are TRBV5-1 and TRBJ2-1; tentatively, D is TRBD1 (5 bases). Germline V lookup: CDR1 SGHRS, CDR2 YFSETQ. Trimming removed 2 bases at V and 3 bases at J, with 12 bases between. The CDR3 length is 15 residues. CDR3 DNA sequence: TGCGCCAGCAGCTTCACAGGTCAGAACTACAATGAGCAGTTCTTC. This encodes CASSFTGQNYNEQFF.

This clone was counted a single time. The chain uses TRBV2 and TRBJ2-7; TRBD2 matches at 7 bases. CDR1 is SNHLY and CDR2 is FYNNEI in the germline V gene. J gave up 2 bases and V 2 bases, and 6 bases lay outside the gene matches. This CDR3 has 15 amino acids. CDR3 loop: CASSEILAGAYEQYF. Written as DNA, the CDR3 is TGTGCCAGCAGTGAAATATTGGCGGGAGCCTACGAGCAGTACTTC.

V is TRBV9 and J is TRBJ1-6; weak D call: TRBD1 (5 bases). This CDR3 has 16 residues. Germline-derived CDR1 and CDR2 are SGDLS and YYNGEE. Trimming removed 3 bases at V and 9 bases at J, with 19 bases between. The CDR3 nucleotides read TGTGCCAGCAGCGCGCCGGGGGGAGGCTGGGGTTCACCCCTCCACTTT. Protein: CASSAPGGGWGSPLHF.

V is TRBV19 and J is TRBJ2-7; TRBD2 matches at 14 bases. Trimming took 3 bases from V and 5 from J; bases not matched to a gene: 6. Germline V lookup: CDR1 LNHDA, CDR2 SQIVND (reference sequence). This CDR3 spans 16 amino acids. The CDR3 region is CASSMGTSGRRNEQYF. The CDR3 region has the DNA TGTGCCAGTAGTATGGGGACTAGCGGGAGAAGAAACGAGCAGTACTTC.

The chain carries TRBV4-3 and TRBJ1-2; maybe TRBD1 (6 bases). The CDR3 extends over 13 amino acids. Germline assignment: CDR1 LGHNA and CDR2 YSLEER. Trimming removed 7 bases from V and 4 bases from J, with 13 bases in between. DNA for the CDR3: TGCGCCAGCACGAAGGGGGAACCCTATGGCTACACCTTC. Its translation: CASTKGEPYGYTF.

The chain has TRBV9 and TRBJ1-4, with D uncertain. V was trimmed by 4 bases and J by 4 bases, leaving 14 bases between them. The germline CDR1 and CDR2 sequences are SGDLS and YYNGEE. This CDR3 contains 15 residues. Written as DNA, the CDR3 is TGTGCCAGCAGCCCGGGGTTCGTGGGTAATGAAAAACTGTTTTTT. Its protein is CASSPGFVGNEKLFF.

The CDR3 bases are TGTGCCAGCATGAGGGGGATCGGACGCACTGAAGCTTTCTTT. Translating gives CASMRGIGRTEAFF. The gene calls are TRBV6-5 and TRBJ1-1; D might be TRBD1 (6 bases). Between the trimmed V and J ends, which lost 7 bases and 4 bases, there was a span of 16 bases. CDR3 length: 14 residues. In germline, CDR1 is MNHEY, CDR2 SVGAGI.

The chain carries TRBV7-2 and TRBJ1-1; 11 nucleotides match TRBD1. Germline CDR1 and CDR2: SGHTA and FQGNSA. The CDR3 spans 15 residues. J lost 4 bases, V lost 6 bases, and 7 bases had no gene match. The CDR3 reads CASRAEGTGGTEAFF. DNA of the CDR3: TGTGCCAGCAGGGCAGAAGGGACAGGGGGCACTGAAGCTTTCTTT.

The chain employs TRBV7-8 and TRBJ1-6, with TRBD1 identical over 8 bases. The CDR3 length is 15 residues. With V trimmed by 4 bases and J by 10 bases, 9 bases remained unmatched. Germline V gives CDR1 SGHVS, CDR2 FQNEAQ. This CDR3 reads CASSWRDRSQSPLHF. As DNA, the CDR3 is TGTGCCAGCAGCTGGCGGGACAGGAGTCAATCACCCCTCCACTTT.

The chain joins TRBV18 to TRBJ1-2; D is possibly TRBD1 (6 bases). Trimming removed 4 bases at V and 11 bases at J, with 20 bases between. This CDR3 region has 14 residues. CDR1 is KGHSH and CDR2 is LQKENI in the germline V gene. The DNA of the CDR3 is TGTGCCAGCTCACTCGGGGCAGGGGCCAAGGAGTACACCTTC. Translating it yields CASSLGAGAKEYTF.

This chain joins TRBV9 and TRBJ1-3; TRBD1 agrees at 7 bases. V lost 2 bases and J lost 2; bases outside the gene matches: 7. Germline loops: CDR1 SGDLS, CDR2 YYNGEE. This CDR3 region has 16 residues. CDR3 bases: TGTGCCAGCAGCGTGAGTGACAGGGAAACTGGAAACACCATATATTTT. It is translated as CASSVSDRETGNTIYF.

This rearrangement joins TRBV9 to TRBJ2-2; D might be TRBD2 (5 bases). V was trimmed by 0 bases and J by 4 bases, leaving 7 bases between them. The length of the CDR3 is 14 residues. Germline CDR1 and CDR2: SGDLS and YYNGEE. CDR3 sequence (DNA): TGTGCCAGCAGCGTAGTTGCGGGCACCGGGGAGCTGTTTTTT. It specifies CASSVVAGTGELFF.

V usage is TRBV28 and J usage is TRBJ2-7; D is unresolved. The CDR3 length is 15 residues. Germline V gene lookup returns CDR1 MDHEN and CDR2 SYDVKM. Trimming took 3 bases from V and 0 from J, leaving 12 bases between them. CDR3: CASSFQVTPSYEQYF. CDR3 bases: TGTGCCAGCAGTTTCCAGGTGACACCCTCCTACGAGCAGTACTTC.